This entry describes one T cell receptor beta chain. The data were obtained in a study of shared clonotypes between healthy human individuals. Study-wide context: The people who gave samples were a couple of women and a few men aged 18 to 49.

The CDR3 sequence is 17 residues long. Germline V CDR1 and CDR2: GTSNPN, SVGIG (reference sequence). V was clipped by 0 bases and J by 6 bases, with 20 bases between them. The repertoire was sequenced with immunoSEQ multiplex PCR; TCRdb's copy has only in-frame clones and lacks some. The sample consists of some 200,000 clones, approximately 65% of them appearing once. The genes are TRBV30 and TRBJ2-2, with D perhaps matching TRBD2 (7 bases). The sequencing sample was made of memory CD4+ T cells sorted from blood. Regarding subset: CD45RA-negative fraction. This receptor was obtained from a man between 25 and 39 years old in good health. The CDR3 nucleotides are TGTGCCTGGAGTGTTGCGGGGAGGGGGTTAGTCTCCGGGGAGCTGTTTTTT. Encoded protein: CAWSVAGRGLVSGELFF. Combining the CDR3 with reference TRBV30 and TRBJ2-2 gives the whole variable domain SQTIHQWPATLVQPVGSPLSLECTVEGTSNPNLYWYRQAAGRGLQLLFYSVGIGQISSEVPQNLSASRPQDRQFILSSKKLLLSDSGFYLCAWSVAGRGLVSGELFFGEGSRLTVL.